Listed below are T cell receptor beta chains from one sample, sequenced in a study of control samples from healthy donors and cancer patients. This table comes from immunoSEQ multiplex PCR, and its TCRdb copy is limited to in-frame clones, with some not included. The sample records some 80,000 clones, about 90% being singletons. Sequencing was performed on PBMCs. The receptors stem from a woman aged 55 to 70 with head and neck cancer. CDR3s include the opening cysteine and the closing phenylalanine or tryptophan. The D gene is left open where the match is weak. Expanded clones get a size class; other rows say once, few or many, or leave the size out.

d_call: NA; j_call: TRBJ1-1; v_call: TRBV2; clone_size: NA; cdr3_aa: CASRLYTNTEAFF; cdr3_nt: TGTGCCAGCAGACTCTACACGAACACTGAAGCTTTCTTT
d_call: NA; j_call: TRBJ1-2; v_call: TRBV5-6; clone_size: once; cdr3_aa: CASSLRTVIPNYGYTF; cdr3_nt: TGTGCCAGCAGTCTGAGGACAGTAATTCCTAACTATGGCTACACCTTC
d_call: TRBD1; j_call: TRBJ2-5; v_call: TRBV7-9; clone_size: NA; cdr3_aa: CASSLGGTDIRETQYF; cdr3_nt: TGTGCCAGCAGCTTAGGTGGGACAGACATACGGGAGACCCAGTACTTC
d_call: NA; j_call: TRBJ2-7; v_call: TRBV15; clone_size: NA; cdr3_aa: CATSRTSSAVPYEQYF; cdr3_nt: TGTGCCACCAGCAGAACTAGCTCGGCCGTCCCCTACGAGCAGTACTTC
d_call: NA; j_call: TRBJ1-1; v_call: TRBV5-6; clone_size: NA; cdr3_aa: CASSLVGRENTEAFF; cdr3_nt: TGTGCCAGCAGCTTGGTTGGCAGGGAGAACACTGAAGCTTTCTTT
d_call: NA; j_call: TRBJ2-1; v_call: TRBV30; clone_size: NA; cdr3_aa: CAWSVLTTLGEQFF; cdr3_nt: TGTGCCTGGAGTGTACTAACTACCCTCGGTGAGCAGTTCTTC
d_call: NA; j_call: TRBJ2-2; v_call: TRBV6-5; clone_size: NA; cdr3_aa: CASSQGVLNTGELFF; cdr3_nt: TGTGCCAGCAGCCAAGGGGTCTTGAACACCGGGGAGCTGTTTTTT
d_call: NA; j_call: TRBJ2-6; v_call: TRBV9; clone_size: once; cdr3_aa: CASSVAGSGANVLTF; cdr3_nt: TGTGCCAGCAGCGTAGCAGGGTCTGGGGCCAACGTCCTGACTTTC
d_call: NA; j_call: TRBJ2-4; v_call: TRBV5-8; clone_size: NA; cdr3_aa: CASSFGQLLAKNIQYF; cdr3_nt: TGTGCCAGCAGCTTCGGGCAACTGTTAGCCAAAAACATTCAGTACTTC
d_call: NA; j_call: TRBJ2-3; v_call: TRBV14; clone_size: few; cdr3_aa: CASSQDPEAADTQYF; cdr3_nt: TGTGCCAGCAGCCAAGACCCGGAGGCGGCAGATACGCAGTATTTT
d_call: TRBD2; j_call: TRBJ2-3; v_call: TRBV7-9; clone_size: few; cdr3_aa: CASSFELAPDTQYF; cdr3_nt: TGTGCCAGCAGCTTCGAACTAGCGCCAGATACGCAGTATTTT
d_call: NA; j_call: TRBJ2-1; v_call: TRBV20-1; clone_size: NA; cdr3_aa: CSASRGRDGGEQFF; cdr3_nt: TGCAGTGCTAGTAGGGGCAGGGATGGGGGTGAGCAGTTCTTC
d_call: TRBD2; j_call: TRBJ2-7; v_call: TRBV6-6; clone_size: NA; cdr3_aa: CASSRTSAVPYEQYF; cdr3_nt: TGTGCCAGCAGTCGGACTAGCGCGGTCCCCTACGAGCAGTACTTC
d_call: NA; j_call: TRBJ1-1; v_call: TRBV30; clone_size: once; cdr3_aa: CAWSVGPVAFF; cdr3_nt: TGTGCCTGGAGTGTAGGGCCCGTAGCTTTCTTT
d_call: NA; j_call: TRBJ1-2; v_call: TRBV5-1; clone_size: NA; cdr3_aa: CASSLGVAAPSYTF; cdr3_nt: TGCGCCAGCAGCTTGGGCGTGGCGGCCCCGAGCTACACCTTC
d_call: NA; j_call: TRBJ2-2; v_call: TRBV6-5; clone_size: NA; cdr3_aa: CASRTAGELFF; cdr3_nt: TGTGCCAGCAGAACGGCCGGGGAGCTGTTTTTT
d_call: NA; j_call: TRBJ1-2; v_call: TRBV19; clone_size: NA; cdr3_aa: CASSMGGAVYGYTF; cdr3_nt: TGTGCCAGTAGTATGGGGGGGGCAGTCTATGGCTACACCTTC
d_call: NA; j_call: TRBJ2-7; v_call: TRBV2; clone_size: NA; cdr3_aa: CASIRDTTSYEQYF; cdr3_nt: TGTGCCAGCATCCGGGACACAACCTCCTACGAGCAGTACTTC
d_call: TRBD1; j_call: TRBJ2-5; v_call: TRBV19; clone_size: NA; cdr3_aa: CASSISGTGGRETQYF; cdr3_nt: TGTGCCAGTAGTATTTCTGGGACAGGGGGGAGAGAGACCCAGTACTTC
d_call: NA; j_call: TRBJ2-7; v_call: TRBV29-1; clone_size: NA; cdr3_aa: CSVESSLNEQYF; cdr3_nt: TGCAGCGTTGAGTCGTCCCTTAACGAGCAGTACTTC
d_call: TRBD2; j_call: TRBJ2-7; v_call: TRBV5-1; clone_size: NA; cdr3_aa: CASSPSGSYEQYF; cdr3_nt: TGCGCCAGCAGTCCTAGCGGTTCCTACGAGCAGTACTTC
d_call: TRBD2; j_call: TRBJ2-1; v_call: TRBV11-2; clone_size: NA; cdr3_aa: CASSLDRAGRVHNEQFF; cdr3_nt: TGTGCCAGCAGCTTAGATCGGGCGGGGAGGGTGCACAATGAGCAGTTCTTC
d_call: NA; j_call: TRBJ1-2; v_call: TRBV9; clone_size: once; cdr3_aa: CASSVGNRDGYTF; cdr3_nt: TGTGCCAGCAGCGTAGGCAACAGAGATGGCTACACCTTC
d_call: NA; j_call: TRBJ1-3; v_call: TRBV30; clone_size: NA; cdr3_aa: CAWSKGTAGNTIYF; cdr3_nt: TGTGCCTGGAGTAAAGGGACCGCTGGAAACACCATATATTTT
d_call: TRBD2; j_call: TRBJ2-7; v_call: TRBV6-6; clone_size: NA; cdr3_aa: CASSGLAGVNYEQYF; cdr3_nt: TGTGCCAGCAGCGGACTAGCGGGAGTTAACTACGAGCAGTACTTC
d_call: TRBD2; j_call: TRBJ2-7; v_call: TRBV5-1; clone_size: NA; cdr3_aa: CASSLGTSGSYEQYF; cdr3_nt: TGCGCCAGCAGCTTAGGGACTAGCGGGAGTTACGAGCAGTACTTC
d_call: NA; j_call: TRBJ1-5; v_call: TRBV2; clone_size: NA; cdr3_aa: CASSVSGTNSGNQPQHF; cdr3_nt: TGTGCCAGCAGTGTTTCCGGGACGAATTCCGGCAATCAGCCCCAGCATTTT
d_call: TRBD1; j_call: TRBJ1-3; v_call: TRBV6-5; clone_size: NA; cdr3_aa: CASSTGQGNTIYF; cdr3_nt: TGTGCCAGCAGTACGGGACAGGGAAACACCATATATTTT
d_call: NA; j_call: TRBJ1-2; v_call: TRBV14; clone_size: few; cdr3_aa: CASSQERGVDGYTF; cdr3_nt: TGTGCCAGCAGCCAAGAACGAGGGGTGGATGGCTACACCTTC
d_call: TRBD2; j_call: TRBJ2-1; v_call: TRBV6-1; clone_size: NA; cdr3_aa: CASSALGLAGNPEQFF; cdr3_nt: TGTGCCAGCAGTGCCCTGGGACTAGCGGGAAACCCTGAGCAGTTCTTC
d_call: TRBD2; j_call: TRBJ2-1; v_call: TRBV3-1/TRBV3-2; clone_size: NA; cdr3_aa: CVSSQEMGLAGSNEQFF; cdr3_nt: TGTGTCAGCAGCCAAGAAATGGGACTAGCGGGAAGTAATGAGCAGTTCTTC
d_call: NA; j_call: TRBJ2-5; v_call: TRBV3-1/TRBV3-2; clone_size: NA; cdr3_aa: CASSPSGVRETQYF; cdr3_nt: TGTGCCAGCAGCCCGTCCGGGGTACGAGAGACCCAGTACTTC
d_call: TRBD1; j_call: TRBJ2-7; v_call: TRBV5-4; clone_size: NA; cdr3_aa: CASSPNPGTGTYEQYF; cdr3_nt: TGTGCCAGCAGCCCCAACCCCGGGACAGGGACCTACGAGCAGTACTTC
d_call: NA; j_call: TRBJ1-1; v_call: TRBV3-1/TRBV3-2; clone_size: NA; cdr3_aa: CASSQGTFGTEAFF; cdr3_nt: TGTGCCAGCAGCCAAGGGACATTCGGCACTGAAGCTTTCTTT
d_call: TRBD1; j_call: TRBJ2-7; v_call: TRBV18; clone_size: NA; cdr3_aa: CASSPGQNFYEQYF; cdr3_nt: TGTGCCAGCTCGCCGGGACAGAATTTCTACGAGCAGTACTTC
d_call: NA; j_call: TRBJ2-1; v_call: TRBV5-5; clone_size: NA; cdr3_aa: CASSKQVVSSYNEQFF; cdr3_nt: TGTGCCAGCAGCAAACAGGTGGTAAGCTCCTACAATGAGCAGTTCTTC
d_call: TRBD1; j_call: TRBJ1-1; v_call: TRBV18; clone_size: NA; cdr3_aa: CASSQGQGGTEAFF; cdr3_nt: TGTGCCAGCTCACAGGGACAGGGAGGCACTGAAGCTTTCTTT
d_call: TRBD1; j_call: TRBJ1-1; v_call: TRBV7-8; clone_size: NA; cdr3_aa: CASSPRRGDTEAFF; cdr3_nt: TGTGCCAGCAGCCCCCGCAGGGGGGACACTGAAGCTTTCTTT
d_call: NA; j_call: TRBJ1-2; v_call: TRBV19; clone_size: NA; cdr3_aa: CASSTTALSNYGYTF; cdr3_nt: TGTGCCAGTAGTACGACAGCTCTCTCAAACTATGGCTACACCTTC
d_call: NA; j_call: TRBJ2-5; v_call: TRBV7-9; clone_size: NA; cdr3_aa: CASSYGVGGRQETQYF; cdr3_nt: TGTGCCAGCAGCTACGGGGTGGGCGGGCGACAAGAGACCCAGTACTTC
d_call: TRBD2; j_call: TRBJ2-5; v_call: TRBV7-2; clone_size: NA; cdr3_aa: CASSFRREGHQATQYF; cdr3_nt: TGTGCCAGCAGCTTTCGGCGGGAGGGCCACCAAGCGACCCAGTACTTC
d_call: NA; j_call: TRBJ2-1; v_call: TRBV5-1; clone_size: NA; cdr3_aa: CASSLIPGYNEQFF; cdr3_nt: TGCGCCAGCAGCTTGATACCAGGGTACAATGAGCAGTTCTTC
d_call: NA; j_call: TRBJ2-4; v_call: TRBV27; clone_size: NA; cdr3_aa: CASSQARQAKNIQYF; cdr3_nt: TGTGCCAGCAGTCAAGCACGACAGGCCAAAAACATTCAGTACTTC
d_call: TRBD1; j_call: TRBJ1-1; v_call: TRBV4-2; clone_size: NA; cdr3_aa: CASSQGSGGLNTEAFF; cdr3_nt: TGTGCCAGCAGCCAAGGGTCAGGGGGCTTGAACACTGAAGCTTTCTTT
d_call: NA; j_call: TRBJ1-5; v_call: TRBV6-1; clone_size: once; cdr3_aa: CASSESGNSNQPQHF; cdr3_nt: TGTGCCAGCAGTGAATCAGGGAATAGCAATCAGCCCCAGCATTTT
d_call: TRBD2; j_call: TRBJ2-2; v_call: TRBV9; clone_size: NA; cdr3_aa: CASSVQNSGRPNGELFF; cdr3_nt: TGTGCCAGCAGCGTACAGAATAGCGGGAGGCCGAACGGGGAGCTGTTTTTT
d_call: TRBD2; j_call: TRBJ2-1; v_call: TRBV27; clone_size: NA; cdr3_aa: CASSPWGGPYNEQFF; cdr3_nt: TGTGCCAGCAGCCCCTGGGGGGGTCCCTACAATGAGCAGTTCTTC